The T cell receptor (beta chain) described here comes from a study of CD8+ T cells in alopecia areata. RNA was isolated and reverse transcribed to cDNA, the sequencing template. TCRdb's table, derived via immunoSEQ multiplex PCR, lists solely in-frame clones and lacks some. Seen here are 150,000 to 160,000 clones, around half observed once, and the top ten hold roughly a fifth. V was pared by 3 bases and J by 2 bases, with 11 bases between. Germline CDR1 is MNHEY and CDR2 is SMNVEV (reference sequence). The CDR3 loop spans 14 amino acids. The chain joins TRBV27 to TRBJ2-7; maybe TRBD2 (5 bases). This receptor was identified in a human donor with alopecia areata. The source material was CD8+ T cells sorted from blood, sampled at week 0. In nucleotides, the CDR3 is TGTGCCAGCAGTTTCGGGATAGGAGCCTACGAGCAGTACTTC. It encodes CASSFGIGAYEQYF.